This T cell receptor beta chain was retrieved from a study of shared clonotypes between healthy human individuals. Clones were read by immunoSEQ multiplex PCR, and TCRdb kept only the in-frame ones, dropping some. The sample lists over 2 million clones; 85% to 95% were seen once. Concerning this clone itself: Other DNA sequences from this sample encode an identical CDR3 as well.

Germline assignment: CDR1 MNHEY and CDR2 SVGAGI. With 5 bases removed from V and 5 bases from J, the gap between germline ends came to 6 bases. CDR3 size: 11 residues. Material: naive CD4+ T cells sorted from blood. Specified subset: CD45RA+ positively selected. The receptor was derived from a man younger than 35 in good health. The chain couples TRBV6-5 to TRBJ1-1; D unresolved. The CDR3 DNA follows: TGTGCCAGCAGTCGGGGAACTGAAGCTTTCTTT. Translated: CASSRGTEAFF.